The 32 T cell receptor beta chains given below trace back to one sample, sequenced in a study of shared clonotypes between healthy human individuals. Using immunoSEQ multiplex PCR, the repertoire was profiled, and TCRdb retains in-frame clones only, with some absent. In the table there are about 990,000 clones, about 84% of which are singletons. Sequencing used memory CD4+ T cells from PBMCs. Subset meaning: CD45RA-negative fraction. All receptors derive from a man aged 18 to 35 in good health. Some clones in this sample may be carry-over from other donors' samples.

Written as DNA, the CDR3 is TGCGCCAGCAGAGTAGCGGGAGTAACCTACAATGAGCAGTTCTTC. Amino acids: CASRVAGVTYNEQFF. The chain is built from TRBV5-1 and TRBJ2-1, with 9 bases fitting TRBD2. V lost 5 bases, J lost 2 bases, and 5 bases stayed unmatched. The CDR3 sequence is 15 residues long. The germline gives CDR1 SGHRS, CDR2 YFSETQ.

The rearrangement joins TRBV10-3 to TRBJ2-1; 8 bases agree with TRBD2. Germline values: CDR1 ENHRY, CDR2 SYGVKD. The CDR3 length is 15 residues. The trim removed 10 bases at V and 6 bases at J, leaving 14 bases unmatched. CDR3 bases: TGTGCCAGCACCGATGGTTCTAGCGGGCGCAATGAGCAGTTCTTC. As protein: CASTDGSSGRNEQFF.

V gene TRBV6-5 combines with J gene TRBJ2-6, with unresolved D. From germline, CDR1 is MNHEY and CDR2 SVGAGI. The CDR3 contains 13 residues. The V and J ends lost 6 bases and 0 bases respectively, with 3 bases between them. CDR3 nucleotide sequence: TGTGCCAGCAGGGACTCTGGGGCCAACGTCCTGACTTTC. Its translation is CASRDSGANVLTF.

The J gene is TRBJ1-3, the V gene TRBV14; perhaps TRBD1 as D (5 bases). The germline V gene has CDR1 SGHDN and CDR2 FVKESK. The ends were cut back, 3 bases at V and 1 base at J, with 10 bases in the middle. This CDR3 is 15 amino acids long. CDR3 bases: TGTGCCAGCAGCCACGCGTGGGGGTCTGGAAACACCATATATTTT. The encoded protein is CASSHAWGSGNTIYF.

The rearrangement uses TRBV6-6 and TRBJ2-4; 7 bases are a match to TRBD1. Germline values: CDR1 MNHNY, CDR2 SVGAGI (reference sequence). V shed 5 bases and J 1 base; nucleotides not matched to a gene: 8. CDR3 length equals 16 residues. The CDR3 region has the DNA TGTGCCAGCAGTCCTACAGGGGCTTTGGCCAAAAACATTCAGTACTTC. It encodes CASSPTGALAKNIQYF.

CDR3 sequence: CASSDRHGTDTQYF. The CDR3 coding sequence is TGTGCCAGCAGTGACAGGCATGGCACAGATACGCAGTATTTT. This rearrangement joins TRBV6-1 to TRBJ2-3; no clear D. The CDR3 is 14 amino acids. V was cut by 3 bases and J by 1 base, with 8 bases left in between. The germline CDR1 and CDR2 sequences are MNHNS and SASEGT.

In this sample, this clone turned up a few times. The rearrangement links TRBV18 to TRBJ1-4; TRBD1 aligns across 9 bases. V gave up 3 bases and J gave up 8 bases; unmatched junction bases: 10. This CDR3 is 16 amino acids long. Germline values: CDR1 KGHSH, CDR2 LQKENI. The CDR3, as DNA: TGTGCCAGCTCACCGCTCGGGACAGGGATAAACGAAAAACTGTTTTTT. Translating gives CASSPLGTGINEKLFF.

This chain connects TRBV2 to TRBJ2-2; D might be TRBD2 (5 bases). Trimming removed 6 bases from V and 0 bases from J, with 8 bases in between. This CDR3 has 14 amino acids. Germline CDR1 reads SNHLY; CDR2 reads FYNNEI. CDR3 amino acids: CASRWRSNTGELFF. In DNA, the CDR3 is TGTGCCAGCAGGTGGAGGTCGAACACCGGGGAGCTGTTTTTT. Full variable domain (remainder filled in from reference TRBV2 and TRBJ2-2): EPEVTQTPSHQVTQMGQEVILRCVPISNHLYFYWYRQILGQKVEFLVSFYNNEISEKSEIFDDQFSVERPDGSNFTLKIRSTKLEDSAMYFCASRWRSNTGELFFGEGSRLTVL.

The chain recombines TRBV7-3 with TRBJ1-1; D not certain. The V and J ends lost 5 bases and 0 bases respectively, with 7 bases between them. The CDR3 length is 13 residues. Germline V gives CDR1 SGHTA, CDR2 FQGTGA. The CDR3 is CASSPRVNTEAFF. The CDR3 DNA is TGTGCCAGCAGCCCTAGAGTGAACACTGAAGCTTTCTTT.

The chain recombines TRBV7-9 with TRBJ2-7, with D perhaps matching TRBD1 (5 bases). Trimming shortened V by 5 bases and J by 6 bases, and 11 bases separated the two germline ends. CDR1 SEHNR and CDR2 FQNEAQ come from the germline V gene (reference sequence). There are 12 residues in the CDR3. The CDR3 nucleotides read TGTGCCAGCAGCCAACAGGTGGGCGAGCAGTACTTC. Protein product: CASSQQVGEQYF.

The chain couples TRBV14 to TRBJ2-5; D unresolved. CDR3 length: 15 residues. V was pared by 0 bases and J by 7 bases, with 15 bases between. CDR1 SGHDN and CDR2 FVKESK come from the germline V gene. CDR3 region: CASSQDLYPTGTQYF. The CDR3 DNA sequence: TGTGCCAGCAGCCAAGATCTATACCCCACCGGGACCCAGTACTTC.

This clone appeared many times. The gene calls are TRBV27 and TRBJ2-3, with 11 bases aligning to TRBD2. The CDR3 runs 17 residues. CDR1 and CDR2 from the germline V gene are MNHEY and SMNVEV (reference sequence). V lost 4 bases and J lost 6; bases outside the gene matches: 12. The CDR3 protein is CASSSNGGLAGGDTQYF. CDR3 bases: TGTGCCAGCAGTTCCAATGGCGGACTAGCGGGCGGGGATACGCAGTATTTT.

Turning to this clone: Possible read error: a much larger clone is one base away. Other nucleotide sequences in the sample specify the same CDR3. The chain is built from TRBV6-5 and TRBJ2-5, with D possibly TRBD1 on 6 matching bases. Germline V gene sequence: CDR1 MNHEY, CDR2 SVGAGI. The CDR3 sequence is 14 residues long. V lost 0 bases and J lost 8, with 13 bases in between. The CDR3 here is CASSYSRGLATQYF. Written as DNA, the CDR3 is TGTGCCAGCAGTTACTCGAGGGGGTTGGCTACCCAGTACTTC.

The genes are TRBV7-3 and TRBJ2-7; TRBD1 aligns across 7 bases. V trimming: 1 base; J trimming: 4 bases; junction bases outside the gene matches: 7. The CDR3 extends over 15 amino acids. Germline CDR1 is SGHTA and CDR2 is FQGTGA. Here the CDR3 DNA reads TGTGCCAGCAGCTTAAGCGGCAGGGGGTTTTACGAGCAGTACTTC. It specifies CASSLSGRGFYEQYF.

In this sample, this clone turned up once. The CDR3 bases are TGTGCCAGCAGACTCCCTGGGACAGGGGTCATGAACACTGAAGCTTTCTTT. Translating gives CASRLPGTGVMNTEAFF. J is TRBJ1-1 and V is TRBV28; 10 nucleotides agree with TRBD1. In germline, CDR1 is MDHEN, CDR2 SYDVKM. V gave up 6 bases and J gave up 0 bases; unmatched junction bases: 10. There are 17 residues in the CDR3.

The chain recombines TRBV12-1 with TRBJ2-7; the listed D gene, TRBD2, was not tested against the DNA. TRBV12-1 is given as a pseudogene. This CDR3 region has 18 residues. CDR3 residues: CASPQWERGTGSTYEQYF. The CDR3 nucleotides read TGTGCCAGCCCCCAATGGGAGAGAGGAACGGGAAGTACCTACGAGCAGTACTTC.

The rearrangement links TRBV28 to TRBJ1-1; 10 bases are shared with TRBD1. The CDR3 is 15 amino acids. Germline V gene sequence: CDR1 MDHEN, CDR2 SYDVKM. J was trimmed by 6 bases and V by 5 bases; bases with no gene match: 9. The CDR3 here is CASSPHGDRGPEAFF. The CDR3 nucleotides read TGTGCCAGCAGTCCCCACGGGGACAGGGGCCCTGAAGCTTTCTTT.

The chain employs TRBV25-1 and TRBJ2-3; D gene uncertain. The length of the CDR3 is 15 residues. V was trimmed by 6 bases and J by 2 bases, leaving 15 bases between them. Germline lookup yields CDR1 MGHDK and CDR2 SYGVNS. The chain's CDR3 is CASRPPNLSTDTQYF. The CDR3 nucleotides are TGTGCCAGCAGGCCGCCCAATCTGTCCACAGATACGCAGTATTTT.

This chain links TRBV7-9 with TRBJ2-7; 8 nucleotides match TRBD1. The CDR3 loop spans 15 amino acids. V lost 0 bases to trimming and J lost 3 bases; unmatched junction nucleotides: 4. CDR1 and CDR2 (germline): SEHNR, FQNEAQ (reference sequence). The CDR3 bases are TGTGCCAGCAGCTTAGCGACTGGACAGGGCTACGAGCAGTACTTC. It encodes CASSLATGQGYEQYF. The variable domain in full, with the rest retrieved from reference TRBV7-9 and TRBJ2-7, is DTGVSQNPRHKITKRGQNVTFRCDPISEHNRLYWYRQTLGQGPEFLTYFQNEAQLEKSRLLSDRFSAERPKGSFSTLEIQRTEQGDSAMYLCASSLATGQGYEQYFGPGTRLTVT.

In the case of this clone: This likely reflects a read error, since a far larger clone is one base away. V usage is TRBV5-6 and J usage is TRBJ2-5; D unresolved. The length of the CDR3 is 11 residues. The V end was cut by 5 bases, the J end by 7 bases, with 9 bases between. Germline lookup yields CDR1 SGHDT and CDR2 YYEEEE. CDR3 in DNA: TGTGCCAGCAGTTATCCTGGGACCCAGTACTTC. Translating gives CASSYPGTQYF.

Of note for this clone: Other DNA sequences in this specimen translate into the identical CDR3. This chain joins TRBV5-1 and TRBJ1-2, with TRBD1 identical over 7 bases. The V gene end was trimmed by 2 bases and the J gene end by 8 bases; junction bases not matched to a gene: 3. The CDR3 consists of 12 residues. The germline CDR1 and CDR2 sequences are SGHRS and YFSETQ. CDR3 in amino acids: CASSFTGEGYTF. The CDR3 region has the DNA TGCGCCAGCAGCTTTACAGGGGAGGGCTACACCTTC.

The chain joins TRBV7-9 to TRBJ2-7; the D gene is possibly TRBD2 (6 bases). V lost 2 bases, J lost 3 bases, and 17 bases lay in between. Germline V lookup: CDR1 SEHNR, CDR2 FQNEAQ (reference sequence). The CDR3 length is 16 residues. In nucleotides, the CDR3 is TGTGCCAGCAGCTTAACCCCCGGGAGAATTTACTACGAGCAGTACTTC. This sequence encodes CASSLTPGRIYYEQYF.

The chain combines TRBV2 with TRBJ1-2, with D unresolved. Trimming pared 3 bases from V and 4 bases from J, leaving 9 bases between. Germline V CDR1 and CDR2: SNHLY, FYNNEI. The CDR3 is 13 amino acids. CDR3 region: CASSDHSVYGYTF. In DNA form, the CDR3 reads TGTGCCAGCAGTGACCATTCCGTCTATGGCTACACCTTC.

Notes on this clone: This sequence may be a read error, since a much larger clone differs from it by one base. The V gene is TRBV28, the J gene TRBJ1-1; tentatively, D is TRBD1 (5 bases). The germline V gene has CDR1 MDHEN and CDR2 SYDVKM. With 7 bases removed from V and 1 base from J, the gap between germline ends came to 10 bases. This CDR3 has 13 amino acids. The CDR3 nucleotides read TGTGCCAGCACCCTCGGGGGGAACACTGAAGCTTTCTTT. Protein sequence: CASTLGGNTEAFF. Together with reference TRBV28 and TRBJ1-1, the CDR3 gives the full variable domain: DVKVTQSSRYLVKRTGEKVFLECVQDMDHENMFWYRQDPGLGLRLIYFSYDVKMKEKGDIPEGYSVSREKKERFSLILESASTNQTSMYLCASTLGGNTEAFFGQGTRLTVV.

The chain is built from TRBV30 and TRBJ1-2; D unresolved. This CDR3 is built from 12 residues. Germline CDR1 and CDR2: GTSNPN and SVGIG (reference sequence). The germline V and J ends were trimmed by 4 bases and 4 bases, with 10 bases remaining between them. The CDR3 region has the DNA TGTGCCTGGAATGTACACAGCTATGGCTACACCTTC. Protein sequence: CAWNVHSYGYTF.

This clone was recorded only once. The junction and the germline gene differ at one end; a read error may be behind it. The V call is TRBV4-1, the J call TRBJ2-7; 7 bases align to TRBD2. The CDR3 has 15 residues. Germline assignment: CDR1 MGHRA and CDR2 YSYEKL. CDR3 bases: TGCGCCAGCAGCCAAGATTTGGGGCGGGAGATTCCGACATGGTTC. Residues: CASSQDLGREIPTWF.

The rearrangement joins TRBV2 to TRBJ2-3, with D perhaps given as TRBD1 or TRBD2 (6 bases each). The germline CDR1 and CDR2 sequences are SNHLY and FYNNEI. V lost 8 bases, J lost 1 base, and 19 bases lay in between. The CDR3 sequence is 16 residues long. CDR3 in amino acids: CASAYPGGGGTDTQYF. The CDR3 bases are TGTGCCAGCGCCTACCCCGGGGGCGGGGGCACAGATACGCAGTATTTT. Together with reference TRBV2 and TRBJ2-3, the CDR3 gives the full variable domain: EPEVTQTPSHQVTQMGQEVILRCVPISNHLYFYWYRQILGQKVEFLVSFYNNEISEKSEIFDDQFSVERPDGSNFTLKIRSTKLEDSAMYFCASAYPGGGGTDTQYFGPGTRLTVL.

Comment on this clone: A junction boundary mismatches the germline segment, possibly from a read error. V usage is TRBV9 and J usage is TRBJ2-2; tentatively, D is TRBD2 (7 bases). The CDR3 length is 16 residues. From germline, CDR1 is SGDLS and CDR2 YYNGEE. The CDR3 nucleotides are TGTGCCAGCAGCGCCAGGGGAGGGCAGTGGACCGGGGAGTTGTTTTTT. Protein product: CASSARGGQWTGELFF.

This clone was seen a handful of times. This chain joins TRBV7-9 and TRBJ1-2; D perhaps matches TRBD1 (6 bases). The CDR3 consists of 13 residues. Trimming left V 5 bases short and J 8 bases short, with 15 bases between. CDR1 SEHNR and CDR2 FQNEAQ come from the germline V gene (reference sequence). This CDR3 reads CASSPGTIWGYTF. CDR3 DNA sequence: TGTGCCAGCAGCCCCGGGACAATTTGGGGCTACACCTTC.

The V gene is TRBV5-1, the J gene TRBJ1-4; D call uncertain. Germline CDR1 reads SGHRS; CDR2 reads YFSETQ. The CDR3 has 14 amino acids. V lost 6 bases and J 0 bases, leaving 9 bases between the germline ends. CDR3 nucleotides: TGCGCCAGCAAATCCACCCCAACTAATGAAAAACTGTTTTTT. Its protein is CASKSTPTNEKLFF. Using reference TRBV5-1 and TRBJ1-4 for the parts outside the CDR3, the full variable domain is KAGVTQTPRYLIKTRGQQVTLSCSPISGHRSVSWYQQTPGQGLQFLFEYFSETQRNKGNFPGRFSGRQFSNSRSEMNVSTLELGDSALYLCASKSTPTNEKLFFGSGTQLSVL.

This clone was picked up a small number of times. CDR3 protein: CASSPPGGYGYTF. CDR3 bases: TGTGCCAGTAGTCCCCCAGGGGGCTATGGCTACACCTTC. The chain employs TRBV19 and TRBJ1-2; 7 nucleotides align to TRBD1. With 5 bases clipped from V and 4 bases from J, the junction kept 4 bases outside the gene matches. This CDR3 is 13 amino acids long. The germline V gene has CDR1 LNHDA and CDR2 SQIVND (reference sequence).

The V call is TRBV7-9, the J call TRBJ2-3; 8 nucleotides line up with TRBD2. J lost 0 bases, V lost 5 bases, and 4 bases had no gene match. The CDR3 is made up of 15 amino acids. The germline CDR1 and CDR2 sequences are SEHNR and FQNEAQ (reference sequence). The CDR3 coding sequence is TGTGCCAGCAGCATTAGCGGGGCTAGCACAGATACGCAGTATTTT. Its protein is CASSISGASTDTQYF.